This T cell receptor beta chain was documented in a study of technical replicates of blood from a few donors. CDR1 MNHEY and CDR2 SMNVEV come from the germline V gene (reference sequence). J was trimmed by 0 bases and V by 3 bases; bases with no gene match: 14. The CDR3 has 21 residues. Here immunoSEQ multiplex PCR was the method, and the copy in TCRdb shows in-frame clones only, minus some. The table includes around 13,000 clones, about 94% detected once. The V gene is TRBV27, the J gene TRBJ2-7; 16 nucleotides agree with TRBD2. Sequenced material: PBMCs. The clonotype comes from a human donor in good health. The CDR3 nucleotides read TGTGCCAGCAGTTTTAGGGGGACAGCCGGGACTAGCGGGAGGGTCTCCTACGAGCAGTACTTC. It codes for CASSFRGTAGTSGRVSYEQYF.